A single sample is the source of the 15 T cell receptor beta chains below, sequenced in a study of control samples from healthy donors and cancer patients. The protocol was immunoSEQ multiplex PCR, while the TCRdb copy is restricted to in-frame clones and leaves out a portion. This sample has some 98,000 clones, with 84% found just once. Sequencing was carried out using PBMCs. The source of these receptors is a man between 65 and 80 years old with lung cancer.

V is TRBV27 and J is TRBJ2-2, with 7 positions matching TRBD1. Germline CDR1 MNHEY, CDR2 SMNVEV (reference sequence). The length of the CDR3 is 17 residues. Trimming took 0 bases from V and 4 from J; bases not matched to a gene: 8. The CDR3 is CASSLSPPGGATGELFF. The CDR3 region has the DNA TGTGCCAGCAGTTTATCCCCCCCAGGGGGTGCCACCGGGGAGCTGTTTTTT.

This clone was found once. The chain uses TRBV10-1 and TRBJ2-7, with TRBD1 identical over 8 bases. J lost 1 base, V lost 4 bases, and 6 bases had no gene match. The CDR3 has 15 residues. CDR1 and CDR2 from the germline V gene are WNHNN and SYGVQD (reference sequence). The CDR3 spells CASSGGTGGSYEQYF. Here the CDR3 DNA reads TGCGCCAGCAGTGGAGGGACAGGTGGTTCCTACGAGCAGTACTTC.

The rearrangement links TRBV7-9 to TRBJ2-7, with 15 bases identical to TRBD2. In germline, CDR1 is SEHNR, CDR2 FQNEAQ (reference sequence). The length of the CDR3 is 16 residues. V shed 5 bases and J 5 bases; nucleotides not matched to a gene: 7. CDR3 region: CASSGTSGGFSNEQYF. Here the CDR3 DNA reads TGTGCCAGCAGCGGGACTAGCGGGGGGTTCTCTAACGAGCAGTACTTC.

The chain's CDR3 is CASSYDTGELFF. In DNA form, the CDR3 reads TGTGCCAGCAGCTATGATACCGGGGAGCTGTTTTTT. This chain joins TRBV9 and TRBJ2-2; unclear D gene. V was pared by 4 bases and J by 5 bases, with 6 bases between. The CDR3 has 12 residues. Germline values: CDR1 SGDLS, CDR2 YYNGEE.

This clone has just one count. The J gene is TRBJ1-2, the V gene TRBV30, with a tentative D call TRBD1 (5 bases). The CDR3 consists of 15 residues. V was cut by 3 bases and J by 5 bases, with 19 bases left in between. CDR1 and CDR2 (germline): GTSNPN, SVGIG (reference sequence). The CDR3: CAWRPPTGVGYGYTF. The CDR3 region has the DNA TGTGCCTGGAGGCCGCCCACGGGGGTGGGGTATGGCTACACCTTC.

This clone was seen just once. The V gene is TRBV11-2, the J gene TRBJ1-5; TRBD1 might be the D (6 bases). CDR1 is SGHAT and CDR2 is FQNNGV in the germline V gene. Trimming pared 5 bases from V and 1 base from J, leaving 9 bases between. This CDR3 spans 14 amino acids. The CDR3 DNA sequence: TGTGCCAGCAGCCAAACAGGGAGCAATCAGCCCCAGCATTTT. Translated: CASSQTGSNQPQHF.

In DNA form, the CDR3 reads TGTGCCACCAGTGACTCGTTTGGGCCCGGCCGTAACACCGGGGAGCTGTTTTTT. Amino acid sequence: CATSDSFGPGRNTGELFF. The chain combines TRBV24-1 with TRBJ2-2, with D unresolved. V was cut by 4 bases and J by 2 bases, with 19 bases left in between. This CDR3 is 18 amino acids long. CDR1 and CDR2 from the germline V gene are KGHDR and SFDVKD.

V usage is TRBV29-1 and J usage is TRBJ2-7; a weak D match, TRBD1 (6 bases). This CDR3 is 13 amino acids long. Germline-derived CDR1 and CDR2 are SQVTM and ANQGSEA. The V and J ends lost 4 bases and 5 bases respectively, with 15 bases between them. CDR3 sequence (DNA): TGCAGCGTTGCCACAGGGTCGGGAAACGAGCAGTACTTC. This sequence encodes CSVATGSGNEQYF.

The CDR3 here is CASSDMPGRPDTEAFF. The CDR3 DNA reads as TGCGCCAGCAGTGATATGCCGGGTCGCCCAGACACTGAAGCTTTCTTT. The chain employs TRBV10-1 and TRBJ1-1; no firm D call. Trimming took 3 bases from V and 3 from J, leaving 17 bases between them. CDR1 and CDR2 from the germline V gene are WNHNN and SYGVQD (reference sequence). The CDR3 totals 16 residues.

The rearrangement uses TRBV19 and TRBJ1-1, with D maybe TRBD1 (5 bases). The ends were cut back, 5 bases at V and 0 bases at J, with 22 bases in the middle. This CDR3 is built from 18 residues. CDR1 and CDR2 (germline): LNHDA, SQIVND (reference sequence). The CDR3 protein is CASSAEPSGRTVNTEAFF. In DNA, the CDR3 is TGTGCCAGTAGTGCCGAGCCGTCGGGACGGACCGTGAACACTGAAGCTTTCTTT.

In this sample, this clone turned up a few times. This rearrangement joins TRBV29-1 to TRBJ2-4; no firm D call. The germline V and J ends were trimmed by 4 bases and 0 bases, with 7 bases remaining between them. The CDR3 covers 13 residues. Germline CDR1 reads SQVTM; CDR2 reads ANQGSEA. CDR3 region: CSVVERAKNIQYF. Here the CDR3 DNA reads TGCAGCGTTGTGGAGAGAGCCAAAAACATTCAGTACTTC.

CDR3 protein: CAWSDNPPYSSYNEQFF. In DNA, the CDR3 is TGTGCCTGGAGTGATAACCCCCCCTATAGCTCCTACAATGAGCAGTTCTTC. The rearrangement uses TRBV30 and TRBJ2-1; no clear D. The length of the CDR3 is 17 residues. CDR1 is GTSNPN and CDR2 is SVGIG in the germline V gene (reference sequence). V shed 1 base and J shed 0 bases, with 16 bases lying between them.

This chain links TRBV21-1 with TRBJ2-4; the DNA was not compared with TRBD1, the D call given in the table. TRBV21-1 is a pseudogene. The CDR3 length is 13 residues. CDR3 protein: CARKTLAKNIQYF. CDR3 DNA: TGTGCCAGAAAGACATTAGCCAAAAACATTCAGTACTTC.

This clone was counted a single time. The chain carries TRBV3-1 (or the pseudogene TRBV3-2) and TRBJ2-7; D is unclear. Looked up from germline, CDR1 is LGHDT and CDR2 is YNNKEL (reference sequence). This CDR3 has 17 amino acids. V was pared by 2 bases and J by 6 bases, with 23 bases between. The CDR3 reads CASSQSGRWQERFEQYF. As DNA, the CDR3 is TGTGCCAGCAGCCAATCTGGTCGGTGGCAGGAACGTTTCGAGCAGTACTTC.

V gene TRBV20-1 combines with J gene TRBJ2-7, with D possibly being TRBD1 (6 bases). This CDR3 region has 13 residues. Germline values: CDR1 DFQATT, CDR2 SNEGSKA (reference sequence). V was pared by 3 bases and J by 3 bases, with 12 bases between. CDR3 loop: CSASFQGSYEQYF. As DNA, the CDR3 is TGCAGTGCTAGTTTCCAGGGGAGCTACGAGCAGTACTTC.